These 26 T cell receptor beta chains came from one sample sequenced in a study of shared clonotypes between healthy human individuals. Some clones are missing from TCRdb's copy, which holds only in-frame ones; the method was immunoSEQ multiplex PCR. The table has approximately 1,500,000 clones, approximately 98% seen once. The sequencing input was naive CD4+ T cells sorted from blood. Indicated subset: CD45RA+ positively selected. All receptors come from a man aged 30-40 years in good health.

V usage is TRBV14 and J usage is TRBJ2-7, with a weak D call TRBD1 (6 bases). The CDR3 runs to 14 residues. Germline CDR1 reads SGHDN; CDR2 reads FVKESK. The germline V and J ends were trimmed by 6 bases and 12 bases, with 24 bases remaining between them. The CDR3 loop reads CASRERTVLGRLYF. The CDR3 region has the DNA TGTGCCAGCAGGGAAAGGACAGTACTTGGCCGATTGTACTTC.

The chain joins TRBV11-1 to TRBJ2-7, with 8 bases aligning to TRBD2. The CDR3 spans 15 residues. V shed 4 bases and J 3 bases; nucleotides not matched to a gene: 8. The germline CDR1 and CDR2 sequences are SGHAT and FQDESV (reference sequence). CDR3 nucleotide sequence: TGTGCCAGCAGCTACCTTAGCGGGACCAACTACGAGCAGTACTTC. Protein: CASSYLSGTNYEQYF.

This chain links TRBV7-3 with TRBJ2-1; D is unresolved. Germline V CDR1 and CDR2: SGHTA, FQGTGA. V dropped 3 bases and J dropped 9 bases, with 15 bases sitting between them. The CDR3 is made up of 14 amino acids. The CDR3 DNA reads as TGTGCCAGCAGCTTCCGGACCTCCCCCATTGAGCAGTTCTTC. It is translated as CASSFRTSPIEQFF.

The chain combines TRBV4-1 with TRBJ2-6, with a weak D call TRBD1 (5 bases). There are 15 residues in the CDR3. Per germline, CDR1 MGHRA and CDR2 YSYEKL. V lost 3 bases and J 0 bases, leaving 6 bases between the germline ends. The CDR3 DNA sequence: TGCGCCAGCAGCCAGGGGCACTCTGGGGCCAACGTCCTGACTTTC. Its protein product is CASSQGHSGANVLTF.

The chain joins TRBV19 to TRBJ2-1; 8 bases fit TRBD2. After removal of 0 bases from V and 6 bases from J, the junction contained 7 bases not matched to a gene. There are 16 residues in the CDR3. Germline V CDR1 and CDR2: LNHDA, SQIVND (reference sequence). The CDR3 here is CASSIEGTRPLNEQFF. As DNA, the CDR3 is TGTGCCAGTAGTATAGAAGGGACTAGACCCCTCAATGAGCAGTTCTTC.

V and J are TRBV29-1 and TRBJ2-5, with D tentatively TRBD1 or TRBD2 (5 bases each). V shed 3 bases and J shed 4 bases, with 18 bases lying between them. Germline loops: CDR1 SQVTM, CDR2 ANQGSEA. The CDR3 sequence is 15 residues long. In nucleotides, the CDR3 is TGCAGCGTTGAGGGCAGGGCTTTACTAGGAGAGACCCAGTACTTC. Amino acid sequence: CSVEGRALLGETQYF.

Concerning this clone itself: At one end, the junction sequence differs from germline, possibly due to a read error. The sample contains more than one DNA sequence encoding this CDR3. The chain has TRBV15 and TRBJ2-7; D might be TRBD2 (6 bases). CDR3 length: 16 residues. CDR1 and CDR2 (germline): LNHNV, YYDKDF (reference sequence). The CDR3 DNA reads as TGCGCCACCAGCAGAGATGGCGGGACCCGCTCCTACGAGCAGTACTTC. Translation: CATSRDGGTRSYEQYF.

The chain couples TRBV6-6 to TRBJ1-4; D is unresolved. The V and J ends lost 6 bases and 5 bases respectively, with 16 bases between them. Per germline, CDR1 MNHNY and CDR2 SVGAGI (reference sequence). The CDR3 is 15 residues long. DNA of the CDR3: TGTGCCAGCAGACTAGGGAAGGCGGCGAATGAAAAACTGTTTTTT. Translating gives CASRLGKAANEKLFF.

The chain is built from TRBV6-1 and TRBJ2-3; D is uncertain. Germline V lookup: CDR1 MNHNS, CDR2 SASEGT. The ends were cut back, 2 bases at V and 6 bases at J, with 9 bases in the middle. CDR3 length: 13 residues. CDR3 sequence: CASSEYSLDTQYF. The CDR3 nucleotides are TGTGCCAGCAGTGAATATAGCCTTGATACGCAGTATTTT.

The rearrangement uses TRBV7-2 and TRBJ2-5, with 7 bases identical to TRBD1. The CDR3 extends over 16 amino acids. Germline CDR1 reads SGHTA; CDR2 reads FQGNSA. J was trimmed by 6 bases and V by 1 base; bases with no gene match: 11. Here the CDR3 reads CASSLDGPGGRKTQYF. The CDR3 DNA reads TGTGCCAGCAGCTTAGACGGGCCAGGGGGTAGGAAGACCCAGTACTTC.

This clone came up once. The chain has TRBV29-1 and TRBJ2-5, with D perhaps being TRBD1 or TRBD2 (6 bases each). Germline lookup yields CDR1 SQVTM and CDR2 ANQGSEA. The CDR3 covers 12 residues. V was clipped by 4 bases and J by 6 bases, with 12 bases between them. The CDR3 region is CSVVVGGKTQYF. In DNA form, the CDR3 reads TGCAGCGTTGTAGTCGGGGGCAAGACCCAGTACTTC.

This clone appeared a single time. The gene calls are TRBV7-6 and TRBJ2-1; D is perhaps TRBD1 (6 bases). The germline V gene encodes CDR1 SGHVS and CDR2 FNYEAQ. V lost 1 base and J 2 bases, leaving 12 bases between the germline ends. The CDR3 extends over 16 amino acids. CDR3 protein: CASSLVWGPTYNEQFF. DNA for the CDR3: TGTGCCAGCAGCTTAGTATGGGGGCCTACCTACAATGAGCAGTTCTTC.

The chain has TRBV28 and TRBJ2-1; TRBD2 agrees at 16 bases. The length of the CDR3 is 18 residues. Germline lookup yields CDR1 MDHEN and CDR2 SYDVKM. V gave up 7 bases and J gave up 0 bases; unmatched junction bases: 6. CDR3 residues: CASTGTSGRGRSYNEQFF. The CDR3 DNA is TGTGCCAGCACTGGGACTAGCGGGAGGGGCCGCTCCTACAATGAGCAGTTCTTC.

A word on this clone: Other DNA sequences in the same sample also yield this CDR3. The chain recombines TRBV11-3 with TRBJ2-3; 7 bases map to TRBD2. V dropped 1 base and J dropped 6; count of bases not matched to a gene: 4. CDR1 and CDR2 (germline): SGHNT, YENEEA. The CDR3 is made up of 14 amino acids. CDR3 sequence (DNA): TGTGCCAGCAGCTTAGTCGCGGGAGCCGATACGCAGTATTTT. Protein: CASSLVAGADTQYF.

CDR3 sequence (DNA): TGTGCCAGCAGCGTAGAGGACAGGGACCACGAGCAGTACTTC. As protein: CASSVEDRDHEQYF. J is TRBJ2-7 and V is TRBV9; 8 nucleotides line up with TRBD1. The CDR3 runs to 14 residues. J lost 5 bases, V lost 0 bases, and 4 bases had no gene match. Germline lookup yields CDR1 SGDLS and CDR2 YYNGEE.

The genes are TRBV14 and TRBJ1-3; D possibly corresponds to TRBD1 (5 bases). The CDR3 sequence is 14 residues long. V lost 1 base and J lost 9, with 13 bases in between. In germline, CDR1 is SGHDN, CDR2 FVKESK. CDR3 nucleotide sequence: TGTGCCAGCAGCCAAGGAGTATACAGGCCCACCATATATTTT. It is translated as CASSQGVYRPTIYF.

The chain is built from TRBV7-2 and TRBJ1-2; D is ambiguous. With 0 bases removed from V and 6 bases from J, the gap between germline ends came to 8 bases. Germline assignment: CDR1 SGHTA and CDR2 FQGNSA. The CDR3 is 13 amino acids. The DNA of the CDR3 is TGTGCCAGCAGCTTAGCGCACCCTAATGGCTACACCTTC. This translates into CASSLAHPNGYTF.

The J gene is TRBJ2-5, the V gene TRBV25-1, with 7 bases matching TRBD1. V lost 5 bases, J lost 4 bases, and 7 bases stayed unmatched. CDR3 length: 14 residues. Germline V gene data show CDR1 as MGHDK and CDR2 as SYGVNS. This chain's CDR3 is CASSSHNRGETQYF. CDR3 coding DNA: TGTGCCAGCAGTTCTCATAACAGGGGAGAGACCCAGTACTTC. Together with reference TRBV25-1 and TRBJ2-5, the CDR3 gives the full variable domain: EADIYQTPRYLVIGTGKKITLECSQTMGHDKMYWYQQDPGMELHLIHYSYGVNSTEKGDLSSESTVSRIRTEHFPLTLESARPSHTSQYLCASSSHNRGETQYFGPGTRLLVL.

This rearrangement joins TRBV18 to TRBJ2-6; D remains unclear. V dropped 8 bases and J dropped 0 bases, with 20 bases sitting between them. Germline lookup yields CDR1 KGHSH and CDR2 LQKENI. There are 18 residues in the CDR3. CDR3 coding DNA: TGTGCCAGCGGCCGAACGAGGACCTTGAGCTCTGGGGCCAACGTCCTGACTTTC. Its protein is CASGRTRTLSSGANVLTF.

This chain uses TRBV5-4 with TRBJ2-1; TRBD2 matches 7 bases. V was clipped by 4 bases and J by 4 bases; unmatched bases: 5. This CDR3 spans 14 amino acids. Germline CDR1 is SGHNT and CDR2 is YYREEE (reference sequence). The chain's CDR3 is CASSPAREYNEQFF. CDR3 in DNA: TGTGCCAGCAGCCCGGCGCGGGAGTACAATGAGCAGTTCTTC.

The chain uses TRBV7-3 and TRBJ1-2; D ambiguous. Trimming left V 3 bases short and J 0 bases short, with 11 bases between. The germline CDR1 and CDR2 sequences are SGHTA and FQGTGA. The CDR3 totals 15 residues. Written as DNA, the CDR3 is TGTGCCAGCAGCTTTGATCCGGCAGCTAACTATGGCTACACCTTC. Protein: CASSFDPAANYGYTF.

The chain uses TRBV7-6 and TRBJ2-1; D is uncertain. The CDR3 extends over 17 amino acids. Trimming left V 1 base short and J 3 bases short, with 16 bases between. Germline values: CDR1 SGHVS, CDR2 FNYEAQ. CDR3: CASSLDPPSGYYNEQFF. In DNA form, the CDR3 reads TGTGCCAGCAGCTTAGACCCCCCCTCGGGCTACTACAATGAGCAGTTCTTC.

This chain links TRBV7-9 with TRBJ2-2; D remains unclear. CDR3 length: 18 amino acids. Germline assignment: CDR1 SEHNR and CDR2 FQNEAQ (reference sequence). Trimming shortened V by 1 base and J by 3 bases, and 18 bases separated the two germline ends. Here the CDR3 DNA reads TGTGCCAGCAGCTTAGTAGGGTTGGCGATCTCGGACACCGGGGAGCTGTTTTTT. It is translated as CASSLVGLAISDTGELFF.

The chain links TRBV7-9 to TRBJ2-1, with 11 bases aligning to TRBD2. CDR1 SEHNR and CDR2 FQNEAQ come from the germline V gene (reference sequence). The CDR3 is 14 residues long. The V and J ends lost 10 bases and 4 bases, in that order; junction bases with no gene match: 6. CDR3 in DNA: TGTGCCACGCAACTAGCGGGAGTTTACAATGAGCAGTTCTTC. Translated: CATQLAGVYNEQFF.

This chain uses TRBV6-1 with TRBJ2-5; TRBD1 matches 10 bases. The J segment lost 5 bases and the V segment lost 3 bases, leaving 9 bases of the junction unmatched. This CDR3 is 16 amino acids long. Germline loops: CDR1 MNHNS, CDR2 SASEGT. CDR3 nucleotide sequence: TGTGCCAGCAGTGATTTTAGGGACAGGGGCCTGGAGACCCAGTACTTC. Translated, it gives CASSDFRDRGLETQYF.

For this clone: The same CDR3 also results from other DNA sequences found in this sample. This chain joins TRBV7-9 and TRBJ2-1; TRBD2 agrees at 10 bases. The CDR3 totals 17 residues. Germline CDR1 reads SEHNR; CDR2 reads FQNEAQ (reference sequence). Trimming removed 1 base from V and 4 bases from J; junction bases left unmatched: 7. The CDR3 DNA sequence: TGTGCCAGCAGCTTAGGTAGTCTAGCGGGAGTTTACAATGAGCAGTTCTTC. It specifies CASSLGSLAGVYNEQFF.